The 17 T cell receptor beta chains given below trace back to one sample, sequenced in a study of blood T cell repertoires in COVID-19. Assay: immunoSEQ multiplex PCR; the TCRdb copy retains only in-frame clones and omits some. Among under 25,000 clones listed, around 90% were seen once. Sequencing was performed on peripheral blood. The receptors here all came from a woman in her 70s with active COVID-19.

V and J are TRBV4-1 and TRBJ2-2; no definite D call. CDR3 length: 15 amino acids. V was clipped by 1 base and J by 0 bases, with 6 bases between them. Per the germline V gene, CDR1 is MGHRA and CDR2 is YSYEKL. The CDR3 loop is CASSQAPANTGELFF. Written as DNA, the CDR3 is TGCGCCAGCAGCCAAGCCCCGGCGAACACCGGGGAGCTGTTTTTT.

The V and J genes are TRBV18 and TRBJ2-3, with a possible D match to TRBD1 (6 bases). CDR1 KGHSH and CDR2 LQKENI come from the germline V gene. V was clipped by 4 bases and J by 0 bases, with 8 bases between them. This CDR3 region has 14 residues. The CDR3 region has the DNA TGTGCCAGCTCACAGAGGGGGAGCACAGATACGCAGTATTTT. It specifies CASSQRGSTDTQYF.

The chain combines TRBV2 with TRBJ2-7, with 9 bases matching TRBD1. CDR1 is SNHLY and CDR2 is FYNNEI in the germline V gene. The CDR3 has 13 amino acids. V was pared by 6 bases and J by 5 bases, with 5 bases of the junction left unmatched. The CDR3 here is CASRGTGYNEQYF. In DNA form, the CDR3 reads TGTGCCAGCAGAGGGACAGGGTACAACGAGCAGTACTTC.

CDR3 sequence reads: CASSLVGGLSGNTIYF. CDR3 nucleotides: TGTGCCAGCAGCTTAGTCGGGGGGCTCTCTGGAAACACCATATATTTT. V and J are TRBV7-9 and TRBJ1-3; D perhaps matches TRBD1 (6 bases). The germline V gene encodes CDR1 SEHNR and CDR2 FQNEAQ (reference sequence). V was clipped by 1 base and J by 0 bases, with 10 bases between them. The CDR3 is made up of 16 amino acids.

The gene calls are TRBV6-5 and TRBJ2-1, with D maybe TRBD1 (6 bases). The CDR3 totals 15 residues. Trimming cost V 7 bases and J 1 base, with 14 bases left between them. Germline V gives CDR1 MNHEY, CDR2 SVGAGI. The CDR3 protein is CASTTGKRSYNEQFF. CDR3 in DNA: TGTGCCAGCACTACAGGGAAAAGGTCCTACAATGAGCAGTTCTTC.

This chain uses TRBV23-1 with TRBJ2-7; D possibly corresponds to TRBD2 (6 bases). TRBV23-1 is noted as an ORF with a role that remains uncertain. The ends were cut back, 0 bases at V and 0 bases at J, with 12 bases in the middle. The CDR3 has 16 amino acids. The CDR3: CASSQSGGTSSYEQYF. CDR3 bases: TGCGCCAGCAGTCAATCGGGAGGAACCAGCTCCTACGAGCAGTACTTC.

The CDR3 DNA follows: TGTGCCAGCAGTTTGAGGAGGACTGAAGCTTTCTTT. Amino acid sequence: CASSLRRTEAFF. The genes are TRBV12-3 or TRBV12-4 and TRBJ1-1, with D unclear. With 3 bases removed from V and 5 bases from J, the gap between germline ends came to 7 bases. This CDR3 comprises 12 residues.

V gene TRBV29-1 combines with J gene TRBJ1-2, with D unresolved. Germline V gives CDR1 SQVTM, CDR2 ANQGSEA. The CDR3 covers 11 residues. The ends were cut back, 3 bases at V and 7 bases at J, with 9 bases in the middle. CDR3: CSVESGSGYTF. Written as DNA, the CDR3 is TGCAGCGTTGAGTCGGGGTCTGGCTACACCTTC.

V usage is TRBV5-4 and J usage is TRBJ2-3; D might be TRBD1 (7 bases). The length of the CDR3 is 15 residues. Per germline, CDR1 SGHNT and CDR2 YYREEE (reference sequence). Trimming removed 3 bases at V and 3 bases at J, with 14 bases between. Here the CDR3 reads CASSWTSGGTDTQYF. CDR3 sequence (DNA): TGTGCCAGCAGCTGGACTTCAGGGGGGACAGATACGCAGTATTTT. Supplemented by reference TRBV5-4 and TRBJ2-3, the full variable domain reads ETGVTQSPTHLIKTRGQQVTLRCSSQSGHNTVSWYQQALGQGPQFIFQYYREEENGRGNFPPRFSGLQFPNYSSELNVNALELDDSALYLCASSWTSGGTDTQYFGPGTRLTVL.

The chain carries TRBV7-2 and TRBJ2-1, with D maybe TRBD1 (6 bases). Trimming shortened V by 8 bases and J by 4 bases, and 18 bases separated the two germline ends. The CDR3 covers 15 residues. Germline V gene lookup returns CDR1 SGHTA and CDR2 FQGNSA. The DNA of the CDR3 is TGTGCCAGCCAGACCTCCGGACAGCCTTACAATGAGCAGTTCTTC. Translation: CASQTSGQPYNEQFF.

The J gene is TRBJ2-1, the V gene TRBV7-6; D not resolved. The germline V gene has CDR1 SGHVS and CDR2 FNYEAQ. V lost 1 base and J 1 base, leaving 17 bases between the germline ends. The length of the CDR3 is 18 residues. The CDR3 region has the DNA TGTGCCAGCAGCTTAGGCCTATGGCTAACTAAGTCCTACAATGAGCAGTTCTTC. Protein sequence: CASSLGLWLTKSYNEQFF.

The chain recombines TRBV5-5 with TRBJ2-3, with 10 bases aligning to TRBD2. Trimming at V came to 1 base and at J to 4 bases, leaving 12 bases not matched to a gene. The CDR3 is 18 residues long. Germline CDR1 and CDR2: SGHKS and YYEKEE (reference sequence). CDR3 region: CASSLRLAGAGPPDTQYF. The CDR3 coding sequence is TGTGCCAGCAGCTTGCGGCTAGCGGGGGCCGGACCCCCAGATACGCAGTATTTT. Looking up the rest from reference TRBV5-5 and TRBJ2-3 gives the full variable domain: DAGVTQSPTHLIKTRGQQVTLRCSPISGHKSVSWYQQVLGQGPQFIFQYYEKEERGRGNFPDRFSARQFPNYSSELNVNALLLGDSALYLCASSLRLAGAGPPDTQYFGPGTRLTVL.

The chain is built from TRBV12-2 and TRBJ1-4; TRBD1 is the table's D call, not checked against the DNA. TRBV12-2 is a listed pseudogene. This CDR3 is 16 amino acids long. DNA of the CDR3: TGTGCAAGTCGCTGGAGCCGACAGGGGCGTAATGAAAAACTGTTTTTT. This encodes CASRWSRQGRNEKLFF.

The chain links TRBV19 to TRBJ1-2; 8 nucleotides match TRBD1. The CDR3 has 14 amino acids. Germline CDR1 is LNHDA and CDR2 is SQIVND (reference sequence). After removal of 5 bases from V and 2 bases from J, the junction contained 4 bases not matched to a gene. CDR3 amino acids: CASSRDRLNYGYTF. As DNA, the CDR3 is TGTGCCAGTAGTCGGGACAGGTTAAACTATGGCTACACCTTC.

This chain joins TRBV7-6 and TRBJ2-7; 11 bases match TRBD1. In germline, CDR1 is SGHVS, CDR2 FNYEAQ. J lost 6 bases, V lost 1 base, and 5 bases had no gene match. This CDR3 has 15 residues. The CDR3 DNA reads as TGTGCCAGCAGCTTAGGGGCTGGGACAGGGGGCGAGCAGTACTTC. Amino acids: CASSLGAGTGGEQYF.

This clone was picked up one time. V gene TRBV7-2 combines with J gene TRBJ2-2; possibly TRBD2 for D (5 bases). The CDR3 sequence is 17 residues long. V lost 5 bases and J 6 bases, leaving 22 bases between the germline ends. Germline CDR1 SGHTA, CDR2 FQGNSA. CDR3 residues: CASSLTPTSRGPGELFF. DNA for the CDR3: TGTGCCAGCAGCCTAACGCCTACTAGTAGAGGTCCCGGGGAGCTGTTTTTT.

The V gene is TRBV4-1, the J gene TRBJ1-2; D is possibly TRBD1 (5 bases). V dropped 1 base and J dropped 5 bases, with 11 bases sitting between them. The CDR3 is made up of 14 amino acids. In germline, CDR1 is MGHRA, CDR2 YSYEKL. The chain's CDR3 is CASSQGGAGYGYTF. The CDR3, as DNA: TGCGCCAGCAGCCAAGGAGGGGCGGGGTATGGCTACACCTTC.